A single sample gave rise to the 20 T cell receptor beta chains below, sequenced in a study of shared clonotypes between healthy human individuals. Some clones are missing from TCRdb's copy, which holds only in-frame ones; the method was immunoSEQ multiplex PCR. This table holds about 1.1 million clones, approximately 80% found once. The sequencing sample was made of memory CD4+ T cells from PBMCs. Subset here: CD45RA-negative fraction. The source of these receptors is a man younger than 35 in good health. Some clones in this sample may be carry-over from other donors' samples.

V usage is TRBV5-1 and J usage is TRBJ1-5, with D uncertain. Germline lookup yields CDR1 SGHRS and CDR2 YFSETQ. Trimming removed 4 bases from V and 9 bases from J, with 14 bases in between. The CDR3 consists of 13 residues. CDR3 nucleotides: TGCGCCAGCAGCCTTGCCTCGTCTTGGCCCCAGCATTTT. It yields the protein CASSLASSWPQHF.

The chain carries TRBV2 and TRBJ2-1; D gene uncertain. The CDR3 is made up of 11 amino acids. Germline V gives CDR1 SNHLY, CDR2 FYNNEI. Trimming pared 3 bases from V and 12 bases from J, leaving 9 bases between. CDR3 sequence reads: CASSDWIAQFF. CDR3 nucleotide sequence: TGTGCCAGCAGTGATTGGATAGCGCAGTTCTTC.

The gene calls are TRBV4-3 and TRBJ2-1; TRBD1 matches at 9 bases. The CDR3 length is 16 residues. The ends lost 1 base at V and 7 bases at J; junction bases unmatched: 8. Germline V gives CDR1 LGHNA, CDR2 YSLEER. The CDR3 region is CASSQAFRQGGNEQFF. CDR3 bases: TGCGCCAGCAGCCAAGCCTTTCGACAGGGGGGGAATGAGCAGTTCTTC.

The CDR3 nucleotides are TGTGCCAGCAGCTTAGCTGGAGGGGATGCGTCACCCCTCCACTTT. As protein: CASSLAGGDASPLHF. The rearrangement uses TRBV11-2 and TRBJ1-6; D might be TRBD1 (5 bases). The CDR3 covers 15 residues. The ends were cut back, 1 base at V and 10 bases at J, with 14 bases in the middle. Looked up from germline, CDR1 is SGHAT and CDR2 is FQNNGV.

CDR3 amino acids: CASSQAGGDTQYF. DNA for the CDR3: TGCGCCAGCAGCCAAGCGGGAGGAGATACGCAGTATTTT. The chain links TRBV4-3 to TRBJ2-3, with 7 bases fitting TRBD2. The ends lost 1 base at V and 5 bases at J; junction bases unmatched: 0. CDR1 and CDR2 from the germline V gene are LGHNA and YSLEER. CDR3 size: 13 residues.

The rearrangement joins TRBV5-1 to TRBJ2-5, with D perhaps matching TRBD1 (5 bases). This CDR3 spans 16 amino acids. V gave up 3 bases and J gave up 3 bases, with 18 bases separating them. Germline-derived CDR1 and CDR2 are SGHRS and YFSETQ. Written as DNA, the CDR3 is TGCGCCAGCAGCTCTCGACCGGAGCAGGGCAAAGAGACCCAGTACTTC. Translating gives CASSSRPEQGKETQYF. Complete variable domain (other parts from reference TRBV5-1 and TRBJ2-5): KAGVTQTPRYLIKTRGQQVTLSCSPISGHRSVSWYQQTPGQGLQFLFEYFSETQRNKGNFPGRFSGRQFSNSRSEMNVSTLELGDSALYLCASSSRPEQGKETQYFGPGTRLLVL.

With respect to this clone: This could be a read error, since a much larger clone is one nucleotide away. The sample contains more than one DNA sequence encoding this CDR3. The J gene is TRBJ2-1, the V gene TRBV9; no clear D gene. Between the trimmed V and J ends, which lost 2 bases and 3 bases, there was a span of 3 bases. Germline CDR1 is SGDLS and CDR2 is YYNGEE. The CDR3 sequence is 12 residues long. The CDR3 protein is CASSVGYNEQFF. The CDR3 nucleotides are TGTGCCAGCAGCGTCGGCTACAATGAGCAGTTCTTC.

The chain carries TRBV6-1 and TRBJ2-1, with D unclear. V was cut by 2 bases and J by 3 bases, with 8 bases left in between. CDR1 and CDR2 (germline): MNHNS, SASEGT. There are 14 residues in the CDR3. The CDR3 region has the DNA TGTGCCAGCAGTGAAATTCCTAACTACAATGAGCAGTTCTTC. Encoded protein: CASSEIPNYNEQFF.

J is TRBJ2-7 and V is TRBV6-6; 12 bases fit TRBD1. Germline CDR1 and CDR2: MNHNY and SVGAGI (reference sequence). V trimming: 5 bases; J trimming: 2 bases; junction bases outside the gene matches: 7. This CDR3 is 16 amino acids long. The CDR3 reads CASSPRDRGRAYEQYF. CDR3 nucleotides: TGTGCCAGCAGTCCCCGGGACAGGGGGCGGGCCTACGAGCAGTACTTC.

V usage is TRBV5-1 and J usage is TRBJ2-3; D remains ambiguous. The CDR3 is 15 residues long. V was trimmed by 4 bases and J by 4 bases, leaving 16 bases between them. The germline V gene encodes CDR1 SGHRS and CDR2 YFSETQ. CDR3 residues: CASSQGRVISDTQYF. Here the CDR3 DNA reads TGCGCCAGCAGCCAAGGACGGGTAATATCAGATACGCAGTATTTT.

The gene calls are TRBV6-6 and TRBJ2-3; 9 nucleotides align to TRBD1. Germline CDR1 and CDR2: MNHNY and SVGAGI (reference sequence). The CDR3 is made up of 15 amino acids. J lost 1 base, V lost 7 bases, and 6 bases had no gene match. DNA for the CDR3: TGTGCCAGCACCGCGGGACAGGGTGGCACAGATACGCAGTATTTT. Translated, it gives CASTAGQGGTDTQYF.

This clone occurred a few times. This chain uses TRBV5-1 with TRBJ2-2; TRBD2 matches at 10 bases. V gave up 4 bases and J gave up 8 bases; unmatched junction bases: 8. CDR3 length equals 15 residues. Germline lookup yields CDR1 SGHRS and CDR2 YFSETQ. DNA of the CDR3: TGCGCCAGCAGCCCGGATCTAGCGGGAGAGGGGGAGCTGTTTTTT. Translating it yields CASSPDLAGEGELFF.

This clone was picked up one time. The rearrangement joins TRBV9 to TRBJ1-2; D is unclear. V lost 0 bases, J lost 6 bases, and 12 bases lay in between. Germline values: CDR1 SGDLS, CDR2 YYNGEE. The CDR3 runs to 14 residues. CDR3 sequence reads: CASSVAAVLDGYTF. The CDR3 DNA sequence: TGTGCCAGCAGCGTAGCGGCAGTTTTGGATGGCTACACCTTC. The full variable domain, its missing parts supplied by reference TRBV9 and TRBJ1-2, is DSGVTQTPKHLITATGQRVTLRCSPRSGDLSVYWYQQSLDQGLQFLIQYYNGEERAKGNILERFSAQQFPDLHSELNLSSLELGDSALYFCASSVAAVLDGYTFGSGTRLTVV.

V is TRBV9 and J is TRBJ2-5, with D possibly being TRBD2 (5 bases). The CDR3 runs 16 residues. V lost 0 bases to trimming and J lost 5 bases, with 17 bases between them. CDR1 is SGDLS and CDR2 is YYNGEE in the germline V gene. This CDR3 is CASSVAGSTYRETQYF. The CDR3 region has the DNA TGTGCCAGCAGCGTAGCGGGATCAACCTATAGGGAGACCCAGTACTTC.

This clone has a single count. Germline is not matched at one junction end, which may reflect a read error. In DNA form, the CDR3 reads TGTGCCACCAACAGAGATGGCGCCGGGGAGCTGTTTTTT. Translated, it gives CATNRDGAGELFF. The chain combines TRBV15 with TRBJ2-2; D gene uncertain. The V gene's germline CDR1 is LNHNV and CDR2 YYDKDF (reference sequence). The CDR3 contains 13 residues.

The CDR3 here is CARTGSGPQHF. The CDR3 nucleotides read TGTGCCAGGACAGGGTCTGGGCCCCAGCATTTT. The V and J genes are TRBV19 and TRBJ1-5; 7 bases align to TRBD1. Losses at the gene ends were 9 bases for V and 9 bases for J; bases not matched to a gene: 5. Germline V gene sequence: CDR1 LNHDA, CDR2 SQIVND (reference sequence). The CDR3 sequence is 11 residues long. Looking up the rest from reference TRBV19 and TRBJ1-5 gives the full variable domain: DGGITQSPKYLFRKEGQNVTLSCEQNLNHDAMYWYRQDPGQGLRLIYYSQIVNDFQKGDIAEGYSVSREKKESFPLTVTSAQKNPTAFYLCARTGSGPQHFGDGTRLSIL.

The chain employs TRBV27 and TRBJ2-7; 11 positions agree with TRBD2. Trimming at V came to 2 bases and at J to 6 bases, leaving 6 bases not matched to a gene. The CDR3 runs 15 residues. Germline assignment: CDR1 MNHEY and CDR2 SMNVEV (reference sequence). CDR3 loop: CASSLGVSGRGEQYF. In DNA, the CDR3 is TGTGCCAGCAGTTTAGGGGTTAGCGGGAGGGGCGAGCAGTACTTC.

The chain combines TRBV4-3 with TRBJ1-1, with TRBD1 as a possible D gene (5 bases). CDR3 length equals 14 residues. Germline CDR1 is LGHNA and CDR2 is YSLEER. Trimming shortened V by 4 bases and J by 1 base, and 10 bases separated the two germline ends. CDR3 coding DNA: TGCGCCAGCAGCCTGAGTGACAGGAACACTGAAGCTTTCTTT. Amino acid sequence: CASSLSDRNTEAFF.

This clone has only a few counts. The chain is built from TRBV4-3 and TRBJ2-1, with 9 bases fitting TRBD2. The CDR3 is made up of 18 amino acids. CDR1 and CDR2 from the germline V gene are LGHNA and YSLEER. Germline trimming cut 0 bases from V and 4 bases from J; bases unmatched to any gene: 10. The CDR3 nucleotides are TGCGCCAGCAGCCAAGATCCTACGCGGGGACTAGCTTACAATGAGCAGTTCTTC. Protein: CASSQDPTRGLAYNEQFF.

The chain is built from TRBV11-3 and TRBJ1-1; 8 positions agree with TRBD1. The CDR3 runs 15 residues. V was pared by 5 bases and J by 5 bases, with 10 bases of the junction left unmatched. Germline CDR1 reads SGHNT; CDR2 reads YENEEA. CDR3 in amino acids: CASSAFQGARTEAFF. For the CDR3, the DNA is TGTGCCAGCAGCGCGTTTCAGGGGGCCCGGACTGAAGCTTTCTTT.